This TCR beta chain was recovered during a study of blood T cell repertoires in COVID-19. Across the whole study: Samples representing acute and convalescent COVID-19 were sourced from the United States, Italy and Spain. T cells, B-cell-depleted T cells, or PBMCs supplied cDNA or gDNA.

Trimming shortened V by 4 bases and J by 6 bases, and 22 bases separated the two germline ends. This CDR3 contains 18 residues. Per germline, CDR1 MGHRA and CDR2 YSYEKL. How the authors handled the data: Researchers report that nucleated cell counts were estimated from reference gene primer amplification. Sequencing used immunoSEQ multiplex PCR; TCRdb keeps in-frame clones, though not all of them. V, J and clone size were drawn from that table, and D and trimming were deduced from the DNA. The sample contains just over 150,000 clones, more than 80% of which appear only once. The clonotype originates from a woman aged 35 to 49 with acute or convalescent COVID-19. The chain is built from TRBV4-1 and TRBJ1-6; TRBD1 might be the D (6 bases). The specimen sequenced was peripheral blood. The CDR3 protein is CASSRQAWDEGINSPLHF. In DNA form, the CDR3 reads TGCGCCAGCAGCCGACAGGCGTGGGATGAGGGGATTAATTCACCCCTCCACTTT.